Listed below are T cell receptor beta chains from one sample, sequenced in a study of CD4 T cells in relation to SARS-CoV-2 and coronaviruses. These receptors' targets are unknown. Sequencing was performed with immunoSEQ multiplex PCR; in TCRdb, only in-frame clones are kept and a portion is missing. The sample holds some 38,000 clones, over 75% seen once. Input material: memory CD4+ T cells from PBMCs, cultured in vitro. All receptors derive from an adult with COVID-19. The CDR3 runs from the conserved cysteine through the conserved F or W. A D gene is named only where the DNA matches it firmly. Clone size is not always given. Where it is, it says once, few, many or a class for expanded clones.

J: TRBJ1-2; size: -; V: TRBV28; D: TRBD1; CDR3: CASSPFRDRENGYTF; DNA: TGTGCCAGCAGTCCTTTCAGAGACAGGGAAAATGGCTACACCTTC
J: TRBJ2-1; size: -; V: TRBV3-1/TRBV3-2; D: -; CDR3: CASSQEWGESYNEQFF; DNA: TGTGCCAGCAGCCAAGAGTGGGGTGAATCCTACAATGAGCAGTTCTTC
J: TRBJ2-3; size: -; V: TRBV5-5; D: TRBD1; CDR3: CASSFGTDPTATQYF; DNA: TGTGCCAGCAGCTTCGGGACAGACCCCACGGCCACGCAGTATTTT
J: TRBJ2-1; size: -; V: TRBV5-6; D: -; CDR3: CASSRRQGVYNEQFF; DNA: TGTGCCAGCAGTCGCCGTCAGGGAGTTTACAATGAGCAGTTCTTC
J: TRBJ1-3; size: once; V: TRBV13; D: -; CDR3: CASSFGSLGNTIYF; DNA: TGTGCCAGCAGCTTTGGGAGCCTGGGAAACACCATATATTTT
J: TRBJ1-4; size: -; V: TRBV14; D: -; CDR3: CASKSTVNEKLFF; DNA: TGTGCCAGCAAATCGACAGTTAATGAAAAACTGTTTTTT
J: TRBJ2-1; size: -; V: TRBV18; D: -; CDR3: CASSPRQGTRSNEQFF; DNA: TGTGCCAGCTCGCCAAGACAGGGGACTAGGTCCAATGAGCAGTTCTTC
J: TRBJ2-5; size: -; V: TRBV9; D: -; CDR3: CASSVDEGVGETQYF; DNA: TGTGCCAGCAGCGTCGATGAGGGAGTCGGGGAGACCCAGTACTTC
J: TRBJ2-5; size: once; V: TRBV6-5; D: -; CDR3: CASSYGTGTETQYF; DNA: TGTGCCAGCAGTTACGGCACAGGGACAGAGACCCAGTACTTC
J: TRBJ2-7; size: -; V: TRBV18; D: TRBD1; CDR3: CASFPDRGRGEQYF; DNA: TGTGCCAGCTTTCCTGACAGGGGGCGCGGCGAGCAGTACTTC